This T cell receptor beta chain was retrieved from a study of T cells in narcolepsy. Study-wide results and caveats: Autoreactive clonotypes reportedly recurred in blood of same and different patients, not controls. Comparing one patient's CSF and blood CD4+ clonotypes highlighted HCRT- and TRIB2-specific autoreactive clonotypes. Autoreactive clone sequences were missing from some blood memory CD4+ repertoires.

J lost 1 base, V lost 6 bases, and 5 bases had no gene match. This CDR3 has 14 residues. Germline loops: CDR1 MNHNS, CDR2 SASEGT. Concerning this clone itself: Its antigen is unidentified.

Assay: immunoSEQ multiplex PCR; the TCRdb copy retains only in-frame clones and omits some. Of around 15,000 clones in the sample, about 85% were seen once. Sequenced material: memory (CD45RA-) CD4+ T cells from blood. This receptor was obtained from a human donor in good health. This chain joins TRBV6-1 and TRBJ1-1, with 7 bases matching TRBD1. Here the CDR3 reads CASSSYRGNTEAFF. The DNA for the CDR3 is TGTGCCAGCAGCTCATACAGGGGGAACACTGAAGCTTTCTTT.